A selection of T cell receptor beta chains follows, all from one sample in a study of T cells in localized non-small cell lung cancer. Generated by immunoSEQ multiplex PCR, the TCRdb table keeps only in-frame clones and is missing some. Among some 49,000 clones listed, 81% were seen once. Sequenced material: peripheral blood mononuclear cells, taken before any cancer treatment. The source of these receptors is a man aged 35 to 69 with stage III lung adenocarcinoma. CDR3s include the opening cysteine and the closing phenylalanine or tryptophan. A D gene is named only where the DNA matches it firmly. The listing skips clone size in some rows; elsewhere it reads once, few, many or a size class.

D gene,J gene,CDR3 length,V gene,clone size,CDR3 protein,CDR3 DNA
.,TRBJ2-1,13,TRBV5-4,.,CASSLDSFNEQFF,TGTGCCAGCAGCTTGGATTCATTCAATGAGCAGTTCTTC
TRBD1,TRBJ1-1,16,TRBV19,.,CASTTGQGGMNTEAFF,TGTGCCAGTACCACCGGACAGGGAGGAATGAACACTGAAGCTTTCTTT
.,TRBJ2-4,15,TRBV4-2,.,CASSQDSGQGDIQYF,TGTGCCAGCAGCCAAGATTCGGGGCAGGGTGACATTCAGTACTTC
TRBD1,TRBJ2-1,13,TRBV19,.,CATSRGTYNEQFF,TGTGCCACCTCCAGGGGGACCTACAATGAGCAGTTCTTC
.,TRBJ1-3,15,TRBV19,.,CASSTLTPPVNTIYF,TGTGCCAGTAGTACTCTAACCCCTCCTGTAAACACCATATATTTT
.,TRBJ1-1,14,TRBV11-1,.,CASSSQGIDTEAFF,TGTGCCAGCAGCTCACAGGGTATCGACACTGAAGCTTTCTTT
.,TRBJ1-2,16,TRBV14,.,CASSQDSGRANYGYTF,TGTGCCAGCAGCCAAGACTCGGGTCGGGCTAACTATGGCTACACCTTC
.,TRBJ1-6,13,TRBV5-1,.,CASSLDEVSPLHF,TGCGCCAGCAGCTTGGATGAGGTCTCACCCCTCCACTTT
.,TRBJ1-3,13,TRBV6-5,.,CATARTAGNTIYF,TGTGCCACGGCCCGGACAGCCGGAAACACCATATATTTT
TRBD1,TRBJ1-5,16,TRBV4-1,.,CASSQEGQGVNQPQHF,TGCGCCAGCAGCCAAGAGGGACAGGGGGTCAATCAGCCCCAGCATTTT
.,TRBJ2-5,12,TRBV7-9,.,CASSLAWETQYF,TGTGCCAGCAGCTTAGCGTGGGAGACCCAGTACTTC
.,TRBJ2-7,14,TRBV19,.,CASSISHTGTEQYF,TGTGCCAGTAGTATCTCGCATACAGGGACCGAGCAGTACTTC
.,TRBJ2-1,14,TRBV10-3,.,CAISGVQGDNEQFF,TGTGCCATCAGTGGTGTACAGGGAGATAATGAGCAGTTCTTC
.,TRBJ2-1,12,TRBV7-6,.,CASSSRGNEQFF,TGTGCCAGCAGCTCCCGGGGCAATGAGCAGTTCTTC
.,TRBJ2-3,12,TRBV5-8,.,CASSQDEDTQYF,TGTGCCAGCAGCCAGGACGAGGATACGCAGTATTTT
.,TRBJ2-1,15,TRBV7-3,.,CASSSRESSYNEQFF,TGTGCCAGCAGCTCCCGGGAGAGCTCCTACAATGAGCAGTTCTTC
.,TRBJ2-5,12,TRBV5-1,few,CASSLVGETQYF,TGCGCCAGCAGCTTGGTCGGTGAGACCCAGTACTTC
.,TRBJ2-2,15,TRBV5-1,.,CASSVSTGNTGELFF,TGCGCCAGCAGCGTATCGACAGGCAACACCGGGGAGCTGTTTTTT
.,TRBJ2-2,13,TRBV19,.,CASSRVSTGELFF,TGTGCCAGTTCCAGGGTGTCCACCGGGGAGCTGTTTTTT
.,TRBJ2-1,14,TRBV29-1,.,CSVDRGASYNEQFF,TGCAGCGTTGATCGGGGGGCCTCCTACAATGAGCAGTTCTTC
TRBD1,TRBJ1-2,14,TRBV27,.,CASSRQGTNYGYTF,TGTGCCAGCAGCAGACAGGGCACCAACTATGGCTACACCTTC
.,TRBJ2-2,12,TRBV5-6,.,CASTRGTGELFF,TGTGCCAGCACCAGGGGCACCGGGGAGCTGTTTTTT
.,TRBJ2-3,14,TRBV5-1,.,CASSRGGSTDTQYF,TGCGCCAGCAGCCGAGGGGGGAGCACAGATACGCAGTATTTT
TRBD1,TRBJ2-1,14,TRBV11-2,.,CASSLMGQYNEQFF,TGTGCCAGCAGCTTAATGGGACAGTATAATGAGCAGTTCTTC
TRBD2,TRBJ2-3,16,TRBV4-1,once,CASSVLERGMKDTQYF,TGCGCCAGCAGCGTCCTAGAGCGGGGGATGAAGGATACGCAGTATTTT
TRBD2,TRBJ2-1,16,TRBV7-9,.,CASSSRSGGGDNEQFF,TGTGCCAGCAGCTCCCGTAGCGGGGGCGGGGACAATGAGCAGTTCTTC
.,TRBJ2-6,19,TRBV11-2,.,CASSPLGGFQGSGANVLTF,TGTGCCAGCAGTCCGTTAGGAGGGTTCCAGGGTTCTGGGGCCAACGTCCTGACTTTC
.,TRBJ2-5,13,TRBV9,.,CASSVGLQETQYF,TGTGCCAGCAGCGTAGGACTTCAAGAGACCCAGTACTTC